These 19 T cell receptor beta chains were sequenced from one sample in a study of shared clonotypes between healthy human individuals. Data came from immunoSEQ multiplex PCR; TCRdb stores just in-frame clones and leaves some out. The data show over a million clones, with about 84% seen just once and roughly 0.57% held by the top ten. The specimen was memory CD4+ T cells from PBMCs. The subset: CD45RA-negative fraction. These receptors were collected from a young man in good health. Some clones in this sample may be carry-over from other donors' samples.

This chain connects TRBV5-6 to TRBJ1-1; D is unclear. The CDR3 contains 14 residues. Germline V gene lookup returns CDR1 SGHDT and CDR2 YYEEEE. The V end lost 0 bases, the J end lost 6 bases, and 12 bases lay between the germline ends. DNA of the CDR3: TGTGCCAGCAGCTTGGGACCCACTGGCGCTGAAGCTTTCTTT. This translates into CASSLGPTGAEAFF.

The rearrangement uses TRBV2 and TRBJ1-5; D is perhaps TRBD1 (5 bases). The germline V gene has CDR1 SNHLY and CDR2 FYNNEI. The CDR3 has 14 amino acids. Trimming removed 4 bases at V and 1 base at J, with 8 bases between. The CDR3 spells CASSVRGSNQPQHF. CDR3 DNA sequence: TGTGCCAGCAGTGTAAGGGGAAGCAATCAGCCCCAGCATTTT.

About this clone itself: Other DNA variants within this sample encode the same CDR3. The rearrangement links TRBV9 to TRBJ2-2; D is undetermined. Germline assignment: CDR1 SGDLS and CDR2 YYNGEE. The V end lost 2 bases, the J end lost 6 bases, and 5 bases lay between the germline ends. The CDR3 extends over 12 amino acids. CDR3 in amino acids: CASSVSAGELFF. CDR3 nucleotides: TGTGCCAGCAGCGTCTCAGCCGGGGAGCTGTTTTTT. Looking up the rest from reference TRBV9 and TRBJ2-2 gives the full variable domain: DSGVTQTPKHLITATGQRVTLRCSPRSGDLSVYWYQQSLDQGLQFLIQYYNGEERAKGNILERFSAQQFPDLHSELNLSSLELGDSALYFCASSVSAGELFFGEGSRLTVL.

The V and J genes are TRBV10-3 and TRBJ1-2; no firm D call. Germline CDR1 and CDR2: ENHRY and SYGVKD. CDR3 length equals 13 residues. With 0 bases removed from V and 10 bases from J, the gap between germline ends came to 12 bases. The CDR3 protein is CAISESPDFAYTF. In nucleotides, the CDR3 is TGTGCCATCAGTGAGTCCCCTGACTTTGCCTACACCTTC.

This clone has just a few counts. The V call is TRBV19, the J call TRBJ1-5, with D uncertain. From germline, CDR1 is LNHDA and CDR2 SQIVND (reference sequence). The CDR3 has 20 residues. Trimming stripped 4 bases from V and 3 bases from J, with 28 bases between. The DNA of the CDR3 is TGTGCCAGTAGTACCTCGTCCGGGCCCGGTATAGGCTTCTACAATCAGCCCCAGCATTTT. Protein product: CASSTSSGPGIGFYNQPQHF.

On this clone: A far larger clone is just one base off, so this is likely a read error. The sample holds other DNA sequences that translate to the same CDR3. The genes are TRBV5-4 and TRBJ2-1, with TRBD2 as a possible D gene (6 bases). The CDR3 is 13 amino acids. Trimming stripped 8 bases from V and 10 bases from J, with 19 bases between. Germline V gene sequence: CDR1 SGHNT, CDR2 YYREEE (reference sequence). The CDR3 DNA is TGTGCCAGTAGCCCGGACTACCTGGCGGAGCAGTTCTTC. Translated: CASSPDYLAEQFF. The full variable domain, its missing parts supplied by reference TRBV5-4 and TRBJ2-1, is ETGVTQSPTHLIKTRGQQVTLRCSSQSGHNTVSWYQQALGQGPQFIFQYYREEENGRGNFPPRFSGLQFPNYSSELNVNALELDDSALYLCASSPDYLAEQFFGPGTRLTVL.

The chain carries TRBV5-8 and TRBJ1-1; no clear D gene. The V gene's germline CDR1 is SGHTS and CDR2 YDEGEE. V was clipped by 4 bases and J by 3 bases, with 13 bases between them. The CDR3 has 14 residues. CDR3 in DNA: TGTGCCAGCAGCCTGTTGAGGACGGACACTGAAGCTTTCTTT. This encodes CASSLLRTDTEAFF.

The V and J genes are TRBV7-2 and TRBJ2-7; TRBD2 agrees at 7 bases. V shed 5 bases, J shed 2 bases, and the junction held 9 bases outside the gene matches. The CDR3 contains 15 residues. Germline CDR1 reads SGHTA; CDR2 reads FQGNSA. The CDR3 sequence is CASSEASGKAYEQYF. The CDR3 DNA reads as TGTGCCAGCAGCGAGGCTAGCGGAAAGGCCTACGAGCAGTACTTC. The full variable domain, completed using reference TRBV7-2 and TRBJ2-7, is GAGVSQSPSNKVTEKGKDVELRCDPISGHTALYWYRQSLGQGLEFLIYFQGNSAPDKSGLPSDRFSAERTGGSVSTLTIQRTQQEDSAVYLCASSEASGKAYEQYFGPGTRLTVT.

This chain joins TRBV4-1 and TRBJ2-5; possibly TRBD1 or TRBD2 for D (5 bases each). This CDR3 spans 18 amino acids. CDR1 MGHRA and CDR2 YSYEKL come from the germline V gene. V shed 0 bases and J shed 4 bases, with 21 bases lying between them. CDR3 sequence reads: CASSQETPGPGIPETQYF. The CDR3 DNA follows: TGCGCCAGCAGCCAAGAGACCCCGGGGCCAGGAATTCCAGAGACCCAGTACTTC.

This chain connects TRBV5-1 to TRBJ2-7; 7 nucleotides line up with TRBD1. V gave up 2 bases and J gave up 6 bases; unmatched junction bases: 8. This CDR3 has 14 amino acids. Germline CDR1 SGHRS, CDR2 YFSETQ. The CDR3 coding sequence is TGCGCCAGCAGCTTCCAACTAAACAGGGGCGAGCAGTACTTC. Amino acids: CASSFQLNRGEQYF.

V usage is TRBV18 and J usage is TRBJ1-2; D may be TRBD1 (5 bases). Germline assignment: CDR1 KGHSH and CDR2 LQKENI. This CDR3 has 15 amino acids. V was cut by 4 bases and J by 5 bases, with 17 bases left in between. The CDR3 is CASSLASGTEYGYTF. CDR3 bases: TGTGCCAGCTCACTAGCATCCGGGACGGAATATGGCTACACCTTC.

The chain has TRBV5-5 and TRBJ1-5; a weak D match, TRBD1 (5 bases). V was clipped by 0 bases and J by 7 bases, with 17 bases between them. This CDR3 spans 16 amino acids. The germline V gene has CDR1 SGHKS and CDR2 YYEKEE (reference sequence). CDR3 in amino acids: CASSLGVQGVGQPQHF. CDR3 nucleotides: TGTGCCAGCAGCTTGGGCGTGCAGGGAGTGGGACAGCCCCAGCATTTT.

V and J are TRBV19 and TRBJ1-2; no clear D gene. The V end was cut by 5 bases, the J end by 4 bases, with 14 bases between. This CDR3 has 14 amino acids. Germline CDR1 reads LNHDA; CDR2 reads SQIVND (reference sequence). CDR3 sequence: CASSPSQFLYGYTF. The CDR3 region has the DNA TGTGCCAGTAGTCCGTCCCAATTCCTCTATGGCTACACCTTC. Using reference TRBV19 and TRBJ1-2 for the parts outside the CDR3, the full variable domain is DGGITQSPKYLFRKEGQNVTLSCEQNLNHDAMYWYRQDPGQGLRLIYYSQIVNDFQKGDIAEGYSVSREKKESFPLTVTSAQKNPTAFYLCASSPSQFLYGYTFGSGTRLTVV.

V gene TRBV10-3 combines with J gene TRBJ1-2, with D unclear. The CDR3 spans 12 residues. From germline, CDR1 is ENHRY and CDR2 SYGVKD. V lost 2 bases, J lost 7 bases, and 8 bases lay in between. CDR3 in DNA: TGTGCCATCAGTGAGGGGTTGTCTGGCTACACCTTC. This gives the protein CAISEGLSGYTF.

This chain uses TRBV5-1 with TRBJ2-7; perhaps TRBD2 as D (5 bases). The germline V gene has CDR1 SGHRS and CDR2 YFSETQ. Between the trimmed V and J ends, which lost 3 bases and 5 bases, there was a span of 9 bases. This CDR3 has 12 amino acids. Written as DNA, the CDR3 is TGCGCCAGCAGCTCGGGCGGGCACGAGCAGTACTTC. Amino acid sequence: CASSSGGHEQYF.

This chain uses TRBV29-1 with TRBJ1-5; D possibly corresponds to TRBD1 (5 bases). Germline V gene data show CDR1 as SQVTM and CDR2 as ANQGSEA. The CDR3 is 13 residues long. Trimming removed 8 bases from V and 4 bases from J, with 15 bases in between. CDR3 DNA sequence: TGCAGCACCCAAACCGGGGGGAATCAGCCCCAGCATTTT. Translation: CSTQTGGNQPQHF.

The chain employs TRBV7-2 and TRBJ2-5; 8 bases map to TRBD1. The CDR3 runs to 15 residues. The junction had 10 bases not matched to a gene; V was cut back by 7 bases and J by 3 bases. The germline CDR1 and CDR2 sequences are SGHTA and FQGNSA. This CDR3 is CASKKAPDREETQYF. The CDR3, as DNA: TGTGCCAGCAAAAAAGCCCCGGACAGGGAAGAGACCCAGTACTTC.

V usage is TRBV4-1 and J usage is TRBJ1-5; no clear D gene. Deletions cut 4 bases from V and 0 bases from J, with 7 bases between. The germline V gene has CDR1 MGHRA and CDR2 YSYEKL. The CDR3 runs to 14 residues. CDR3: CASSPLSSNQPQHF. The CDR3 DNA is TGCGCCAGCAGCCCTTTGAGTAGCAATCAGCCCCAGCATTTT.

This chain joins TRBV27 and TRBJ2-7, with 15 bases fitting TRBD2. The CDR3 has 15 amino acids. Per germline, CDR1 MNHEY and CDR2 SMNVEV (reference sequence). Trimming cost V 8 bases and J 5 bases; bases outside gene matches: 7. The CDR3, as DNA: TGTGCCAGCCGTGGGACTAGCGGGAGGTTCGACGAGCAGTACTTC. The encoded protein is CASRGTSGRFDEQYF.